The following is a T cell receptor beta chain sequence with its context. A J-beta primer mix and a sample-barcoded 5' primer were used in a second PCR of roughly 6 to 11 cycles. A single record per CDR3 protein comes from TCRdb applying MiXCR to the 5' RACE reads. The sample holds more than 900,000 distinct CDR3 sequences, about 28% seen once. These data come from a study of blood T cells in healthy people across ages. Germline V gene data show CDR1 as MNHNS and CDR2 as SASEGT. Losses at the gene ends were 1 base for V and 0 bases for J; bases not matched to a gene: 12. The CDR3 runs to 19 residues. Separately, the same data were catalogued under a study of T cells of mothers and their children.

Sequenced material: blood. This rearrangement joins TRBV6-1 to TRBJ2-3; TRBD1 matches 8 bases. The clonotype was recovered from a woman in her thirties or forties in good health. For the CDR3, the DNA is TGTGCCAGCAGTGAAGTATCTCAGGGGGCGGCTTATAGCACAGATACGCAGTATTTT. Its translation is CASSEVSQGAAYSTDTQYF.